Presented here are 13 T cell receptor beta chains from one specimen sequenced in a study of T cells in pancreatic ductal adenocarcinoma. No neoadjuvant therapy was given to the selected pancreatic ductal adenocarcinoma patients before their surgery. Profiling relied on immunoSEQ multiplex PCR, and the TCRdb table lists in-frame clones only, not all of them. Found here are about 100,000 clones, roughly 96% of them singletons; the top ten hold about 3.4%. The sample taken for sequencing was PBMCs. These receptors were collected from a human donor with pancreatic ductal adenocarcinoma.

The chain carries TRBV12-5 and TRBJ2-2, with 7 bases matching TRBD1. V lost 8 bases to trimming and J lost 2 bases; unmatched junction nucleotides: 5. Germline V gives CDR1 LGHNT, CDR2 FRNRAP. The CDR3 has 14 residues. CDR3 protein: CASLGTVNTGELFF. CDR3 sequence (DNA): TGTGCTAGTCTTGGGACAGTAAACACCGGGGAGCTGTTTTTT.

The chain is built from TRBV6-6 and TRBJ2-7; a weak D match, TRBD1 (6 bases). Germline loops: CDR1 MNHNY, CDR2 SVGAGI (reference sequence). V was cut by 6 bases and J by 4 bases, with 10 bases left in between. This CDR3 region has 12 residues. CDR3 sequence reads: CASSLDRYEQYF. In DNA form, the CDR3 reads TGTGCCAGCAGCCTCGACAGGTACGAGCAGTACTTC.

The J gene is TRBJ2-1, the V gene TRBV5-1, with 9 bases identical to TRBD2. The CDR3 spans 16 residues. CDR1 is SGHRS, CDR2 YFSETQ, per germline. V lost 0 bases to trimming and J lost 8 bases; unmatched junction nucleotides: 9. For the CDR3, the DNA is TGCGCCAGCAGCTTGGAAATAGCGGGAGTAGGCGATGAGCAGTTCTTC. It encodes CASSLEIAGVGDEQFF.

This sequence joins TRBV5-1 and TRBJ2-1, with 7 nucleotides matching TRBD1. This CDR3 contains 16 residues. With V trimmed by 5 bases and J by 0 bases, 8 bases remained unmatched. Germline V gives CDR1 SGHRS, CDR2 YFSETQ. CDR3 DNA sequence: TGCGCCAGCAGGATGGGACAGTCGAGCTCCTACAATGAGCAGTTCTTC. Its translation: CASRMGQSSSYNEQFF.

The chain couples TRBV5-6 to TRBJ2-7; TRBD2 matches at 7 bases. The CDR3 contains 14 residues. CDR1 is SGHDT and CDR2 is YYEEEE in the germline V gene. Trimming cost V 4 bases and J 13 bases; bases outside gene matches: 17. The CDR3 spells CASSPAGRGGATYF. DNA of the CDR3: TGTGCCAGCAGCCCGGCAGGGAGGGGAGGGGCGACATACTTC.

The genes are TRBV6-5 and TRBJ2-7, with a possible D match to TRBD1 (6 bases). Trimming removed 8 bases at V and 4 bases at J, with 15 bases between. CDR3 length: 13 amino acids. Germline V gene sequence: CDR1 MNHEY, CDR2 SVGAGI. The CDR3 coding sequence is TGTGCCAGCGCTTGGGGACAAGAATACGAGCAGTACTTC. Residues: CASAWGQEYEQYF.

This clone was counted a single time. The chain carries TRBV6-5 and TRBJ1-4, with a tentative D call TRBD1 (5 bases). Germline loops: CDR1 MNHEY, CDR2 SVGAGI. The CDR3 has 15 residues. Between the trimmed V and J ends, which lost 6 bases and 4 bases, there was a span of 15 bases. CDR3 bases: TGTGCCAGCAGCCGGGGGGGGAGGGGTAATGAAAAACTGTTTTTT. It codes for CASSRGGRGNEKLFF.

This sequence joins TRBV10-3 and TRBJ2-5; TRBD1 might be the D (6 bases). CDR3 size: 12 residues. Looked up from germline, CDR1 is ENHRY and CDR2 is SYGVKD. Trimming left V 8 bases short and J 0 bases short, with 7 bases between. CDR3 DNA: TGTGCCATCGGACAGTACCAAGAGACCCAGTACTTC. Its translation is CAIGQYQETQYF.

The chain is built from TRBV28 and TRBJ2-2; 9 positions match TRBD1. Germline lookup yields CDR1 MDHEN and CDR2 SYDVKM. The CDR3 extends over 13 amino acids. V trimming: 6 bases; J trimming: 7 bases; junction bases outside the gene matches: 3. The CDR3 nucleotides read TGTGCCAGCAGCCTGACAGGGGGCGGGGAGCTGTTTTTT. Amino acids: CASSLTGGGELFF.

The chain uses TRBV7-8 and TRBJ2-1; TRBD1 agrees at 9 bases. The germline V gene has CDR1 SGHVS and CDR2 FQNEAQ. The CDR3 runs 18 residues. Trimming took 1 base from V and 9 from J; bases not matched to a gene: 16. DNA for the CDR3: TGTGCCAGCAGCTTAGTTAGATTTGGGACAGGGAGGTTGGCTGAGCAGTTCTTC. Protein: CASSLVRFGTGRLAEQFF.

The chain couples TRBV28 to TRBJ1-5; 7 bases are a match to TRBD1. Germline assignment: CDR1 MDHEN and CDR2 SYDVKM. The CDR3 runs 13 residues. J lost 4 bases, V lost 7 bases, and 4 bases had no gene match. CDR3 coding DNA: TGTGCCAGCACTGGCAGGGGGAATCAGCCCCAGCATTTT. Protein product: CASTGRGNQPQHF.

The rearrangement joins TRBV4-3 to TRBJ1-3, with D possibly TRBD1 on 5 matching bases. This CDR3 contains 16 residues. Germline values: CDR1 LGHNA, CDR2 YSLEER. V was trimmed by 0 bases and J by 3 bases, leaving 12 bases between them. The CDR3 sequence: CASSQEGTGGGNTIYF. CDR3 sequence (DNA): TGCGCCAGCAGCCAAGAGGGAACAGGCGGTGGAAACACCATATATTTT.

The J gene is TRBJ2-5, the V gene TRBV5-1, with 7 bases lining up with TRBD2. The V and J ends lost 3 bases and 1 base, in that order; junction bases with no gene match: 3. The germline V gene encodes CDR1 SGHRS and CDR2 YFSETQ. The length of the CDR3 is 14 residues. CDR3 nucleotides: TGCGCCAGCAGCTCCAGCGGGGCCCAAGAGACCCAGTACTTC. Amino acid sequence: CASSSSGAQETQYF. The entire variable domain, with the rest obtained from reference TRBV5-1 and TRBJ2-5, is as follows: KAGVTQTPRYLIKTRGQQVTLSCSPISGHRSVSWYQQTPGQGLQFLFEYFSETQRNKGNFPGRFSGRQFSNSRSEMNVSTLELGDSALYLCASSSSGAQETQYFGPGTRLLVL.